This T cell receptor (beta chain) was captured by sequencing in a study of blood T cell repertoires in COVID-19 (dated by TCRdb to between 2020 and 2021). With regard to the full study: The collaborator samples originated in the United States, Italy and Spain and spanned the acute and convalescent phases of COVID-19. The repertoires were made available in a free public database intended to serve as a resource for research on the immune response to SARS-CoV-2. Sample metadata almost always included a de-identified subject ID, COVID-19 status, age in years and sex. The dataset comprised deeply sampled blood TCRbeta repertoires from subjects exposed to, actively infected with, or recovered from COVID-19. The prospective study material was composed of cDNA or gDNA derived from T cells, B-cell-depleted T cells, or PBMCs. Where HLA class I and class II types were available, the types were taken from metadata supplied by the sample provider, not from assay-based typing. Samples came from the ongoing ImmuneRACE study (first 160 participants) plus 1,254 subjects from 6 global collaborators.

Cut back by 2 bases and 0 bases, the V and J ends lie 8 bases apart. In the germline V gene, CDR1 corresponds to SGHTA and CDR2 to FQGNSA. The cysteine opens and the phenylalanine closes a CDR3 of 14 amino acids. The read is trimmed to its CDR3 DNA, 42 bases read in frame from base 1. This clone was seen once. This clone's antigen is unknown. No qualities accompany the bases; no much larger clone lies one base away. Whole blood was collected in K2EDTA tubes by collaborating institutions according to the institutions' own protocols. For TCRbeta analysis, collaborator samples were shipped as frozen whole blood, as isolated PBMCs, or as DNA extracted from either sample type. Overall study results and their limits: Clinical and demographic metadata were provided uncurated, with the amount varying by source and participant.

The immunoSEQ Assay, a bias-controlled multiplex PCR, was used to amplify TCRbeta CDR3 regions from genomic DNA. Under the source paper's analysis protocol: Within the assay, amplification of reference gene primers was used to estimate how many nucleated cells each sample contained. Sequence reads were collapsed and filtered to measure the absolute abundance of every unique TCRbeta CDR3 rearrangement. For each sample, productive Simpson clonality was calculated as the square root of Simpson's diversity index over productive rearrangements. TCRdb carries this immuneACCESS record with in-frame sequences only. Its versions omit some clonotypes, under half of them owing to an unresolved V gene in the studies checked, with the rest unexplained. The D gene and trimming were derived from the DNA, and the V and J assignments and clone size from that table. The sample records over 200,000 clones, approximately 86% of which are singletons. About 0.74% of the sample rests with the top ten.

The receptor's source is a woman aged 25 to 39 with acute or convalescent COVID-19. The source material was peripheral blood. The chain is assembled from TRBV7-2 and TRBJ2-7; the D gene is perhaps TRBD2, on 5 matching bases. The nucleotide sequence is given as TGTGCCAGCAGCTTAACGGGAAGCTCCTACGAGCAGTACTTC. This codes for CASSLTGSSYEQYF. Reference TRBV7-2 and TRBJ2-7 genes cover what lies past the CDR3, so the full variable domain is GAGVSQSPSNKVTEKGKDVELRCDPISGHTALYWYRQSLGQGLEFLIYFQGNSAPDKSGLPSDRFSAERTGGSVSTLTIQRTQQEDSAVYLCASSLTGSSYEQYFGPGTRLTVT.